The 12 T cell receptor beta chains listed next were all sequenced from one sample in a study of shared clonotypes between healthy human individuals. Sequencing was performed with immunoSEQ multiplex PCR; in TCRdb, only in-frame clones are kept and a portion is missing. Of 85,000 to 100,000 clones listed, 67% are singletons. Source material: memory CD8+ T cells sorted from blood. Subset here: CD45RO+ cells pooled with CCR7-negative TemRA cells. The receptors originated from a man younger than 45 in good health.

The rearrangement joins TRBV2 to TRBJ2-1; 9 bases line up with TRBD2. J gave up 7 bases and V 5 bases, and 9 bases lay outside the gene matches. CDR1 and CDR2 (germline): SNHLY, FYNNEI. The CDR3 loop spans 15 amino acids. For the CDR3, the DNA is TGTGCCAGCAGTTACTTAGCGGGAGCGGAAAATGAGCAGTTCTTC. It codes for CASSYLAGAENEQFF.

The chain couples TRBV19 to TRBJ2-1, with D perhaps matching TRBD1 (5 bases). This CDR3 contains 15 residues. CDR1 LNHDA and CDR2 SQIVND come from the germline V gene (reference sequence). The V gene lost 0 bases and the J gene lost 2 bases, with 8 bases spanning the gap. The CDR3 here is CASSIDPDTYNEQFF. The CDR3 nucleotides read TGTGCCAGTAGTATAGACCCGGACACCTACAATGAGCAGTTCTTC.

The chain carries TRBV7-9 and TRBJ2-5; D is uncertain. The CDR3 runs 13 residues. Germline V gene lookup returns CDR1 SEHNR and CDR2 FQNEAQ (reference sequence). Trimming left V 1 base short and J 5 bases short, with 8 bases between. The CDR3 region has the DNA TGTGCCAGCAGCTTAGGGGATCTTGAGACCCAGTACTTC. Protein sequence: CASSLGDLETQYF.

The rearrangement links TRBV5-4 to TRBJ2-7, with 8 positions matching TRBD1. V lost 4 bases, J lost 3 bases, and 9 bases stayed unmatched. This CDR3 is 15 amino acids long. CDR1 SGHNT and CDR2 YYREEE come from the germline V gene (reference sequence). Written as DNA, the CDR3 is TGTGCCAGCAGCCCCCGGGACAGGAACTTCTACGAGCAGTACTTC. Translation: CASSPRDRNFYEQYF.

This chain connects TRBV18 to TRBJ2-5; the D gene could be TRBD1 or TRBD2 (5 bases each). The CDR3 spans 16 residues. Trimming removed 4 bases at V and 6 bases at J, with 21 bases between. Germline V gene data show CDR1 as KGHSH and CDR2 as LQKENI. CDR3 bases: TGTGCCAGCTCACGGTCCCCGGGACCGGGTGAGCAGACCCAGTACTTC. It specifies CASSRSPGPGEQTQYF. The full variable domain, rest sourced from reference TRBV18 and TRBJ2-5, is NAGVMQNPRHLVRRRGQEARLRCSPMKGHSHVYWYRQLPEEGLKFMVYLQKENIIDESGMPKERFSAEFPKEGPSILRIQQVVRGDSAAYFCASSRSPGPGEQTQYFGPGTRLLVL.

V is TRBV5-6 and J is TRBJ2-7; D is ambiguous. The V end lost 0 bases, the J end lost 1 base, and 5 bases lay between the germline ends. In germline, CDR1 is SGHDT, CDR2 YYEEEE. The CDR3 spans 13 residues. CDR3 DNA sequence: TGTGCCAGCAGCTTGGTTCCATCCTACGAGCAGTACTTC. Its protein is CASSLVPSYEQYF.

This rearrangement joins TRBV30 to TRBJ2-7; D gene ambiguous. This CDR3 has 14 amino acids. Deletions cut 5 bases from V and 5 bases from J, with 19 bases between. From germline, CDR1 is GTSNPN and CDR2 SVGIG (reference sequence). The CDR3 loop reads CAWDGEGHYHEQYF. DNA of the CDR3: TGTGCCTGGGATGGGGAAGGGCACTACCACGAGCAGTACTTC.

The chain joins TRBV5-8 to TRBJ2-3, with TRBD1 as a possible D gene (6 bases). The CDR3 has 15 residues. Germline lookup yields CDR1 SGHTS and CDR2 YDEGEE. V was pared by 1 base and J by 3 bases, with 12 bases between. CDR3 coding DNA: TGTGCCAGCAGCTTGTTCAGGGGTGGGACAGATACGCAGTATTTT. It translates to CASSLFRGGTDTQYF.

The V call is TRBV9, the J call TRBJ2-7; unclear D gene. Per the germline V gene, CDR1 is SGDLS and CDR2 is YYNGEE. V was clipped by 4 bases and J by 7 bases, with 15 bases between them. This CDR3 has 13 amino acids. In DNA form, the CDR3 reads TGTGCCAGCAGCCCCTTTTATAAAGGGGAGCAGTACTTC. As protein: CASSPFYKGEQYF.

The chain joins TRBV7-8 to TRBJ2-7; D may be TRBD2 (6 bases). Trimming took 5 bases from V and 4 from J, leaving 18 bases between them. Germline V gene lookup returns CDR1 SGHVS and CDR2 FQNEAQ. The CDR3 consists of 15 residues. In DNA form, the CDR3 reads TGTGCCAGCAGCCCACAGGTGGGAGGAGTATACGAGCAGTACTTC. Protein product: CASSPQVGGVYEQYF.

This clone was counted ten times or more. The chain recombines TRBV6-4 with TRBJ2-1; D is unclear. The V end was cut by 4 bases, the J end by 8 bases, with 12 bases between. The CDR3 is made up of 13 amino acids. From germline, CDR1 is MRHNA and CDR2 SNTAGT. The CDR3: CASSVVPKDEQFF. CDR3 coding DNA: TGTGCCAGCAGTGTAGTACCCAAAGATGAGCAGTTCTTC.

This chain connects TRBV6-5 to TRBJ2-4; 9 bases align to TRBD2. Germline V lookup: CDR1 MNHEY, CDR2 SVGAGI. Unmatched junction bases numbered 10, after V lost 8 bases and J lost 5 bases. The CDR3 is 15 residues long. CDR3 nucleotides: TGTGCCAGCGCTGCGGGAGGGGGACAGCAAAACATTCAGTACTTC. This sequence encodes CASAAGGGQQNIQYF.